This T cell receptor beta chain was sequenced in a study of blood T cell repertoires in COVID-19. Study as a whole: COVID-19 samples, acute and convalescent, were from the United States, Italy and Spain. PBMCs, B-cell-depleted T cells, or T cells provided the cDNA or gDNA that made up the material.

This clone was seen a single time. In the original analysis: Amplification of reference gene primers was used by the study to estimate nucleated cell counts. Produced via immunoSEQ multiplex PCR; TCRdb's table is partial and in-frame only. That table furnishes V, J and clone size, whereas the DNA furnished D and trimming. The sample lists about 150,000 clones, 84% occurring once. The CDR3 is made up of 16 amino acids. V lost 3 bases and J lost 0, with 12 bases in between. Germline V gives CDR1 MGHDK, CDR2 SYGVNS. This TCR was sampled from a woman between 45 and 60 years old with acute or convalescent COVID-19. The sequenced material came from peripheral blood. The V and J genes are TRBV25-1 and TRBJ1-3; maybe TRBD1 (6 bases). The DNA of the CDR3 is TGTGCCAGCAGTGAGACAGGACAGCTCTCTGGAAACACCATATATTTT. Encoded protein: CASSETGQLSGNTIYF.